This T cell receptor (beta chain) was recorded in a study of T cell responses to AZD1222 COVID-19 vaccine. The table came from immunoSEQ multiplex PCR; TCRdb's copy has only in-frame clones and leaves some out. The table includes 140,000 to 150,000 clones, approximately 90% detected once. Germline values: CDR1 MNHEY, CDR2 SVGAGI. The CDR3 totals 13 residues. V was clipped by 6 bases and J by 7 bases; unmatched bases: 6. Study findings and constraints: A rise in Spike-specific TCR breadth and depth followed two AZD1222 doses. Spike as a whole was targeted by vaccine-associated CD4 TCRs, dominant at 160-218 and 743-854.

Turning to this clone: What it recognizes is unknown.

The chain combines TRBV6-5 with TRBJ1-1, with 9 bases identical to TRBD1. The sample consisted of peripheral blood, taken 28 days after the second AZD1222 dose. The TCR comes from an adult who received the AZD1222 COVID-19 vaccine. The CDR3 nucleotides are TGTGCCAGCAGGGCGGGGACAGGGTATGAAGCTTTCTTT. Amino acids: CASRAGTGYEAFF.